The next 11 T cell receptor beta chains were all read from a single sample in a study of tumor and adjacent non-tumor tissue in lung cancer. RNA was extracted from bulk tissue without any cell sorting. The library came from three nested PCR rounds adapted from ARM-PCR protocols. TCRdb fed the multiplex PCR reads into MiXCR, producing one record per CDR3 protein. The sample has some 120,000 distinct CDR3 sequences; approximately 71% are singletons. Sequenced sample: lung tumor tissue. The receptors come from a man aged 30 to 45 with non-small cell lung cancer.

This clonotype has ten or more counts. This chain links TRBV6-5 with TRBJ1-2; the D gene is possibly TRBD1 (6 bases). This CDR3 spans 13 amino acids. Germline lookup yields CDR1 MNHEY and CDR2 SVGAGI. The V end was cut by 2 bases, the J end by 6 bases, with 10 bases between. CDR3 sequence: CASSYTGTNGYTF. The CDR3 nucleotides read TGTGCCAGCAGTTACACAGGGACTAATGGCTACACCTTC.

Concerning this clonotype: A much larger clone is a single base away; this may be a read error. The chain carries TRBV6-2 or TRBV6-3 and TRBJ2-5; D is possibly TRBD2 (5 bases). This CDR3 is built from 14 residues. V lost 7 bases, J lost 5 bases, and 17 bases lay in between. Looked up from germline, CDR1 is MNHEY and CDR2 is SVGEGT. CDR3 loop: CASTGPSISETQYF. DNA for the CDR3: TGTGCCAGCACTGGCCCTAGCATCTCGGAGACCCAGTACTTC.

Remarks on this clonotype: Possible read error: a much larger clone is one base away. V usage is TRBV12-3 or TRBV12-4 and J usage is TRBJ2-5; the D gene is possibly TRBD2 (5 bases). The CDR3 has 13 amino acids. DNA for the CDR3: TGTACCAGCAGGTTAGGACTCGTTAAGACCCAGTACTTC. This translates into CTSRLGLVKTQYF.

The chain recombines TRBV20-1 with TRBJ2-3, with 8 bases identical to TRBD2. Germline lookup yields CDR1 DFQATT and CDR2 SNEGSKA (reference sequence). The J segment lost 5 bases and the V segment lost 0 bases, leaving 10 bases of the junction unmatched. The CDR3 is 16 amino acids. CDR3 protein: CSARDRTGGPIDTQYF. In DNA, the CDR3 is TGCAGTGCTAGAGATCGAACGGGAGGGCCGATAGATACGCAGTATTTT.

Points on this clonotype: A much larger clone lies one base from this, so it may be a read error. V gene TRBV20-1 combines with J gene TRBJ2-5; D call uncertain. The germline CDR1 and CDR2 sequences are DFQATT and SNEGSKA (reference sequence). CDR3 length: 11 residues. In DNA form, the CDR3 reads TGCATTGCTCGAAGGGTTGAGACCCAGTACTTC. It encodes CIARRVETQYF.

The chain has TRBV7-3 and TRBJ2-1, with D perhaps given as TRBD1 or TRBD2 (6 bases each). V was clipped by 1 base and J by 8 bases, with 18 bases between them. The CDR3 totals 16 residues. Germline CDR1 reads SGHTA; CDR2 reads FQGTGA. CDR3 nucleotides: TGTGCCAGCAGCTTAAGGGGGGCGGCAGGGAGGCATGAGCAGTTCTTC. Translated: CASSLRGAAGRHEQFF.

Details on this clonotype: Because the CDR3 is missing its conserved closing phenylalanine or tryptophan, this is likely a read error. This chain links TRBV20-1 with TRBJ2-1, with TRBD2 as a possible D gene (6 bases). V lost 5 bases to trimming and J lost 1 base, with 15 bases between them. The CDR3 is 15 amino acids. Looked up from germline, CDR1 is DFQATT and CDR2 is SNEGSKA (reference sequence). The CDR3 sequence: CSAGTHGSSYNEQFY. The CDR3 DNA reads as TGCAGTGCTGGGACTCACGGGAGTTCCTACAATGAGCAGTTCTAC.

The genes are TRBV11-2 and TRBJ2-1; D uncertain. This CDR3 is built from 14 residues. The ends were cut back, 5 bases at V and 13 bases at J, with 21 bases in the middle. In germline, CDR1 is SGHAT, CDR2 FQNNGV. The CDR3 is CASSPTRAWSEQFF. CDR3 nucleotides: TGTGCCAGCAGCCCCACCCGGGCGTGGAGTGAACAGTTCTTC.

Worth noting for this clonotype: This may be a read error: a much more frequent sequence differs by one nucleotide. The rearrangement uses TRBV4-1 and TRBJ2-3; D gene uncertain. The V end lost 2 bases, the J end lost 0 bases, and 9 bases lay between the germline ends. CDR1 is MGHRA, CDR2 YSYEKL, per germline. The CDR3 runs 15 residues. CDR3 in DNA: TGCGCCAGCAGCCAAAATCCCCACAGCACAGATACGCAGTATTTT. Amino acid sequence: CASSQNPHSTDTQYF.

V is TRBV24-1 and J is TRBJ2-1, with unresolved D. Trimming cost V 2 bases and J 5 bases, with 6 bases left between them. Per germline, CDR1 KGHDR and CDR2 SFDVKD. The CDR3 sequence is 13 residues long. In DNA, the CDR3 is TGTGCCACCAGTGATTCAGGCAACAATGAGCAGTTCTTC. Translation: CATSDSGNNEQFF.

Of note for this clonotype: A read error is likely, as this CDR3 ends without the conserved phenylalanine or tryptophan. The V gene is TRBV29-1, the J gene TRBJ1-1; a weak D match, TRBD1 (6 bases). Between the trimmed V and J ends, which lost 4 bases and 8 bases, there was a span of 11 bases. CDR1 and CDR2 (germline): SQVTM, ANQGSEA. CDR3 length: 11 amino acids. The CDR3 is CSVGGGREAFI. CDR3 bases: TGCAGCGTTGGGGGGGGCCGGGAAGCTTTCATT.